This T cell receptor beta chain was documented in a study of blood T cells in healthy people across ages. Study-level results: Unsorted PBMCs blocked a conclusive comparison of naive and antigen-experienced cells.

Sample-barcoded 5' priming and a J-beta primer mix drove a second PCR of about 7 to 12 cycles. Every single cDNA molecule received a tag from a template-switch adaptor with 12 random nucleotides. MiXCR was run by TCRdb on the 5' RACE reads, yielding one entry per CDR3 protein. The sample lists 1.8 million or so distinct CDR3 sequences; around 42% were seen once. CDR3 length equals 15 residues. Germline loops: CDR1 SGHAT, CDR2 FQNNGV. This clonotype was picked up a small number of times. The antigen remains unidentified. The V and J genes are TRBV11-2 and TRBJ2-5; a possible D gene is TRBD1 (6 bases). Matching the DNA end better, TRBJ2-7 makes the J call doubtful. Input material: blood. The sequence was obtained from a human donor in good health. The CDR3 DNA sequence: TGTGCCAGCAGCACCACTGAGACAGGATACTACGAGCAGTACTTC. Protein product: CASSTTETGYYEQYF.